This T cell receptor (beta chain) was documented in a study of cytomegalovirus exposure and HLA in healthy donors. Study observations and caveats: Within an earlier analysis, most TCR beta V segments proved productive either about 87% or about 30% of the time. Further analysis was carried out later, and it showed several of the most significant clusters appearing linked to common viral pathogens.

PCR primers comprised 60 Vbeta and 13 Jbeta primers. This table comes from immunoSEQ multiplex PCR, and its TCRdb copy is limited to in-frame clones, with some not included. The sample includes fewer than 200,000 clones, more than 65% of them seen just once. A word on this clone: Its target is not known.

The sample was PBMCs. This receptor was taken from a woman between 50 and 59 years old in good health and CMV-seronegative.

The CDR3 spells CASGPGQGRDTQYF. The CDR3 region has the DNA TGTGCTAGTGGTCCGGGACAGGGCAGGGATACGCAGTATTTT. The rearrangement joins TRBV12-5 to TRBJ2-3; 9 bases map to TRBD1. CDR1 is LGHNT and CDR2 is FRNRAP in the germline V gene. CDR3 length: 14 residues. Losses at the gene ends were 5 bases for V and 6 bases for J; bases not matched to a gene: 6.